The 31 T cell receptor beta chains given below trace back to one sample, sequenced in a study of blood T cell repertoires in COVID-19. Libraries were prepared by immunoSEQ multiplex PCR; TCRdb keeps only in-frame clonotypes and omits some of them. Of about 160,000 clones in the sample, 75% to 85% were seen once. Material for sequencing was PBMCs or T cells enriched from blood (not recorded which). Receptor source: a woman aged 55-69 years who had recovered from COVID-19.

The chain links TRBV24-1 to TRBJ1-2; D might be TRBD1 (6 bases). Looked up from germline, CDR1 is KGHDR and CDR2 is SFDVKD. Trimming removed 1 base at V and 2 bases at J, with 7 bases between. This CDR3 has 14 residues. CDR3 protein: CATSDLDRNYGYTF. The CDR3 DNA follows: TGTGCCACCAGTGATTTAGACAGGAACTATGGCTACACCTTC.

This chain joins TRBV6-6 and TRBJ2-5; 8 nucleotides match TRBD1. V lost 5 bases and J lost 5; bases outside the gene matches: 16. From germline, CDR1 is MNHNY and CDR2 SVGAGI (reference sequence). This CDR3 contains 17 residues. The CDR3 region has the DNA TGTGCCAGCAGTCCACGGACAGGGACACTTTGGGGGGAGACCCAGTACTTC. This encodes CASSPRTGTLWGETQYF.

V gene TRBV2 combines with J gene TRBJ1-2, with 7 nucleotides matching TRBD1. Trimming took 4 bases from V and 6 from J; bases not matched to a gene: 2. The CDR3 is made up of 12 amino acids. Germline CDR1 is SNHLY and CDR2 is FYNNEI. The CDR3 DNA follows: TGTGCCAGCAGTGTACAGGGGAATGGCTACACCTTC. Residues: CASSVQGNGYTF.

The genes are TRBV7-8 and TRBJ2-1; D is uncertain. CDR1 SGHVS and CDR2 FQNEAQ come from the germline V gene. The ends were cut back, 1 base at V and 4 bases at J, with 11 bases in the middle. CDR3 size: 15 residues. The CDR3 protein is CASSLELSPYNEQFF. Here the CDR3 DNA reads TGTGCCAGCAGCTTAGAACTAAGCCCTTACAATGAGCAGTTCTTC.

The rearrangement links TRBV30 to TRBJ2-1; TRBD2 matches 12 bases. The V segment lost 3 bases and the J segment 0 bases; nucleotides outside the gene matches: 3. Germline CDR1 GTSNPN, CDR2 SVGIG (reference sequence). This CDR3 spans 16 amino acids. As DNA, the CDR3 is TGTGCCTGGAGGAAGACTAGCGGGAGCTCCTACAATGAGCAGTTCTTC. Encoded protein: CAWRKTSGSSYNEQFF.

This clone was counted between two and nine times. This chain uses TRBV7-3 with TRBJ1-2; TRBD1 aligns across 9 bases. This CDR3 region has 16 residues. Germline V gives CDR1 SGHTA, CDR2 FQGTGA. With V trimmed by 1 base and J by 6 bases, 9 bases remained unmatched. CDR3 sequence reads: CASSLNRGRVRDGYTF. The CDR3 DNA sequence: TGTGCCAGCAGCTTAAACAGGGGGCGCGTGAGGGATGGCTACACCTTC. The variable domain in full, completed from reference TRBV7-3 and TRBJ1-2, reads GAGVSQTPSNKVTEKGKYVELRCDPISGHTALYWYRQSLGQGPEFLIYFQGTGAADDSGLPNDRFFAVRPEGSVSTLKIQRTERGDSAVYLCASSLNRGRVRDGYTFGSGTRLTVV.

V usage is TRBV18 and J usage is TRBJ1-3; TRBD1 aligns across 7 bases. This CDR3 region has 16 residues. Germline V CDR1 and CDR2: KGHSH, LQKENI. Unmatched junction bases numbered 10, after V lost 5 bases and J lost 3 bases. CDR3 DNA: TGTGCCAGCTCATCCCTACAGGGGCCCTTTGGAAACACCATATATTTT. Protein sequence: CASSSLQGPFGNTIYF.

The V and J genes are TRBV5-1 and TRBJ2-7; TRBD1 matches at 9 bases. This CDR3 region has 14 residues. CDR1 and CDR2 from the germline V gene are SGHRS and YFSETQ. V dropped 3 bases and J dropped 6; count of bases not matched to a gene: 7. CDR3 loop: CASSWGQGGSEQYF. The CDR3 nucleotides read TGCGCCAGCAGCTGGGGACAGGGAGGCAGCGAGCAGTACTTC.

This sequence joins TRBV27 and TRBJ2-3; D call uncertain. V lost 6 bases to trimming and J lost 1 base, with 11 bases between them. The CDR3 consists of 14 residues. The V gene's germline CDR1 is MNHEY and CDR2 SMNVEV (reference sequence). The CDR3 nucleotides are TGTGCCAGCAGCCAAAGTAGTGGCACAGATACGCAGTATTTT. This translates into CASSQSSGTDTQYF.

V usage is TRBV27 and J usage is TRBJ2-7; 10 bases map to TRBD1. The V and J ends lost 4 bases and 0 bases, in that order; junction bases with no gene match: 6. Germline V lookup: CDR1 MNHEY, CDR2 SMNVEV (reference sequence). This CDR3 has 16 amino acids. The DNA for the CDR3 is TGTGCCAGCAGTTCCTACCGGGACAGGGGCTCCTACGAGCAGTACTTC. It encodes CASSSYRDRGSYEQYF.

The chain has TRBV24-1 and TRBJ1-5; 7 positions agree with TRBD1. With V trimmed by 7 bases and J by 1 base, 0 bases remained unmatched. There are 13 residues in the CDR3. The germline V gene has CDR1 KGHDR and CDR2 SFDVKD. The CDR3 coding sequence is TGTGCCACCAGGGACAGGAGCAATCAGCCCCAGCATTTT. This encodes CATRDRSNQPQHF.

The chain has TRBV9 and TRBJ2-4, with 11 bases matching TRBD1. Losses at the gene ends were 0 bases for V and 1 base for J; bases not matched to a gene: 6. Germline CDR1 reads SGDLS; CDR2 reads YYNGEE. The CDR3 covers 18 residues. The CDR3: CASSVGLGTGGAKNIQYF. The CDR3, as DNA: TGTGCCAGCAGCGTAGGGTTGGGGACAGGGGGTGCCAAAAACATTCAGTACTTC. The full variable domain, completed using reference TRBV9 and TRBJ2-4, is DSGVTQTPKHLITATGQRVTLRCSPRSGDLSVYWYQQSLDQGLQFLIQYYNGEERAKGNILERFSAQQFPDLHSELNLSSLELGDSALYFCASSVGLGTGGAKNIQYFGAGTRLSVL.

In its sample, this clone was seen a few times. The gene calls are TRBV5-1 and TRBJ1-2; TRBD1 agrees at 9 bases. V shed 0 bases, J shed 8 bases, and the junction held 5 bases outside the gene matches. This CDR3 spans 14 amino acids. Germline CDR1 reads SGHRS; CDR2 reads YFSETQ. CDR3 sequence reads: CASSLALGQGGYTF. The CDR3 DNA sequence: TGCGCCAGCAGCTTGGCCTTGGGACAGGGAGGCTACACCTTC. The complete variable domain, with remaining parts taken from reference TRBV5-1 and TRBJ1-2, reads KAGVTQTPRYLIKTRGQQVTLSCSPISGHRSVSWYQQTPGQGLQFLFEYFSETQRNKGNFPGRFSGRQFSNSRSEMNVSTLELGDSALYLCASSLALGQGGYTFGSGTRLTVV.

The V gene is TRBV7-8, the J gene TRBJ2-4, with TRBD1 matching 8 bases. CDR3 length equals 16 residues. CDR1 SGHVS and CDR2 FQNEAQ come from the germline V gene. The trim removed 5 bases at V and 0 bases at J, leaving 6 bases unmatched. DNA of the CDR3: TGTGCCAGCAGCGTTGACAGGGGCCTAGCCAAAAACATTCAGTACTTC. This codes for CASSVDRGLAKNIQYF.

The chain has TRBV9 and TRBJ1-1; 11 nucleotides agree with TRBD1. CDR1 is SGDLS and CDR2 is YYNGEE in the germline V gene. V gave up 4 bases and J gave up 10 bases; unmatched junction bases: 3. The CDR3 runs 12 residues. CDR3 DNA sequence: TGTGCCAGCAGCCTCGGGACAGGGGGAGCTTTCTTT. It yields the protein CASSLGTGGAFF. Supplemented by reference TRBV9 and TRBJ1-1, the full variable domain reads DSGVTQTPKHLITATGQRVTLRCSPRSGDLSVYWYQQSLDQGLQFLIQYYNGEERAKGNILERFSAQQFPDLHSELNLSSLELGDSALYFCASSLGTGGAFFGQGTRLTVV.

CDR3 protein: CASSPSGSSNQPQHF. CDR3 nucleotide sequence: TGTGCCAGCAGCCCATCCGGGTCTAGCAATCAGCCCCAGCATTTT. The rearrangement joins TRBV7-9 to TRBJ1-5; no clear D. The CDR3 loop spans 15 amino acids. V lost 5 bases and J lost 0, with 11 bases in between. Germline CDR1 and CDR2: SEHNR and FQNEAQ (reference sequence).

The chain joins TRBV11-1 to TRBJ2-7, with D uncertain. V was clipped by 6 bases and J by 3 bases, with 15 bases between them. The CDR3 loop spans 14 amino acids. Germline CDR1 and CDR2: SGHAT and FQDESV (reference sequence). In DNA form, the CDR3 reads TGTGCCAGCAGGAAACGGGTCGGATTCTACGAGCAGTACTTC. It specifies CASRKRVGFYEQYF.

Many counts were recorded for this clone. J is TRBJ2-3 and V is TRBV2; D possibly corresponds to TRBD1 (5 bases). This CDR3 region has 14 residues. V lost 7 bases and J 1 base, leaving 12 bases between the germline ends. In germline, CDR1 is SNHLY, CDR2 FYNNEI. For the CDR3, the DNA is TGTGCCAGCAAGGGGTCCGTGGGCACAGATACGCAGTATTTT. This encodes CASKGSVGTDTQYF.

The V and J genes are TRBV10-2 and TRBJ2-7; D might be TRBD1 (5 bases). V dropped 8 bases and J dropped 8 bases, with 13 bases sitting between them. CDR1 and CDR2 (germline): WSHSY, SAAADI. The CDR3 is made up of 11 amino acids. CDR3 coding DNA: TGCGCCAGCTCCGAAGGGGCGAAGCAGTACTTC. Residues: CASSEGAKQYF.

In this sample, this clone turned up once. The chain links TRBV27 to TRBJ2-5, with TRBD2 matching 8 bases. Losses at the gene ends were 1 base for V and 1 base for J; bases not matched to a gene: 5. Germline V gives CDR1 MNHEY, CDR2 SMNVEV (reference sequence). The CDR3 length is 16 residues. CDR3 bases: TGTGCCAGCAGTTTATTTGCGGGGGGCCCCCAAGAGACCCAGTACTTC. It translates to CASSLFAGGPQETQYF.

This clone was counted a single time. CDR3 region: CASSSLGTEEKLFF. The CDR3 nucleotides are TGCGCCAGCAGCTCGTTAGGGACAGAAGAAAAACTGTTTTTT. The rearrangement joins TRBV5-1 to TRBJ1-4, with 7 bases that match TRBD1. Trimming cost V 3 bases and J 8 bases; bases outside gene matches: 7. This CDR3 is 14 amino acids long. In germline, CDR1 is SGHRS, CDR2 YFSETQ.

CDR3 sequence (DNA): TGTGCCAGCAGCTCGCGGGGGAATGGGAAGCCCCAGCATTTT. Protein: CASSSRGNGKPQHF. The gene calls are TRBV7-2 and TRBJ1-5, with a possible D match to TRBD1 (5 bases). The CDR3 sequence is 14 residues long. CDR1 SGHTA and CDR2 FQGNSA come from the germline V gene. V lost 4 bases and J 8 bases, leaving 15 bases between the germline ends.

The chain couples TRBV19 to TRBJ1-6; 7 bases are shared with TRBD1. CDR3 length: 16 residues. V dropped 6 bases and J dropped 6; count of bases not matched to a gene: 11. Germline V gene data show CDR1 as LNHDA and CDR2 as SQIVND (reference sequence). CDR3 DNA sequence: TGTGCCAGTAGGGAAACAGGGGTTCTGATTAATTCACCCCTCCACTTT. Protein product: CASRETGVLINSPLHF.

The chain links TRBV6-4 to TRBJ1-3, with 9 bases that match TRBD1. Germline lookup yields CDR1 MRHNA and CDR2 SNTAGT. With 0 bases clipped from V and 7 bases from J, the junction kept 10 bases outside the gene matches. This CDR3 contains 17 residues. The CDR3 protein is CASSDSVKGQGKNTIYF. The CDR3 DNA sequence: TGTGCCAGCAGTGACTCAGTAAAAGGACAGGGGAAGAACACCATATATTTT.

The rearrangement links TRBV11-3 to TRBJ2-1, with TRBD1 identical over 9 bases. The CDR3 is 13 residues long. J lost 7 bases, V lost 5 bases, and 3 bases had no gene match. CDR1 is SGHNT and CDR2 is YENEEA in the germline V gene. The CDR3 spells CASSPGQGNEQFF. CDR3 DNA sequence: TGTGCCAGCAGCCCGGGACAGGGAAATGAGCAGTTCTTC.

The chain employs TRBV7-9 and TRBJ1-1, with 7 bases lining up with TRBD1. CDR3 length: 13 amino acids. V lost 7 bases, J lost 3 bases, and 5 bases stayed unmatched. Germline assignment: CDR1 SEHNR and CDR2 FQNEAQ (reference sequence). CDR3 coding DNA: TGTGCCAGCAACCGGGACAGATACACTGAAGCTTTCTTT. Translation: CASNRDRYTEAFF. The complete variable domain, with remaining parts taken from reference TRBV7-9 and TRBJ1-1, reads DTGVSQNPRHKITKRGQNVTFRCDPISEHNRLYWYRQTLGQGPEFLTYFQNEAQLEKSRLLSDRFSAERPKGSFSTLEIQRTEQGDSAMYLCASNRDRYTEAFFGQGTRLTVV.

The V and J genes are TRBV5-6 and TRBJ1-5; D possibly corresponds to TRBD1 (6 bases). Germline CDR1 SGHDT, CDR2 YYEEEE. This CDR3 comprises 15 residues. The germline V and J ends were trimmed by 2 bases and 3 bases, with 12 bases remaining between them. CDR3 region: CASSFQDRTNQPQHF. CDR3 sequence (DNA): TGTGCCAGCAGCTTCCAGGACAGAACCAATCAGCCCCAGCATTTT.

The rearrangement uses TRBV25-1 and TRBJ1-1, with a tentative D call TRBD1 (5 bases). Germline CDR1 is MGHDK and CDR2 is SYGVNS. V shed 4 bases and J shed 4 bases, with 10 bases lying between them. The CDR3 extends over 13 amino acids. The CDR3 reads CASSVGVLTEAFF. The DNA for the CDR3 is TGTGCCAGCAGTGTAGGGGTTCTCACTGAAGCTTTCTTT.

This clone was counted once. The J gene is TRBJ2-5, the V gene TRBV5-1; 9 bases map to TRBD2. CDR3 length equals 16 residues. V shed 0 bases, J shed 5 bases, and the junction held 8 bases outside the gene matches. From germline, CDR1 is SGHRS and CDR2 YFSETQ. As DNA, the CDR3 is TGCGCCAGCAGCTTGGAAGGCGGGGGGGCCGGGGAGACCCAGTACTTC. Protein: CASSLEGGGAGETQYF.

The chain recombines TRBV5-1 with TRBJ2-2; D may be TRBD2 (5 bases). Germline V CDR1 and CDR2: SGHRS, YFSETQ. V was cut by 0 bases and J by 4 bases, with 7 bases left in between. The CDR3 spans 14 residues. The CDR3 DNA is TGCGCCAGCAGCTTGGCCGGAGGCACCGGGGAGCTGTTTTTT. This gives the protein CASSLAGGTGELFF.

The CDR3 sequence: CASSIGYLSGNTIYF. Written as DNA, the CDR3 is TGTGCCAGTAGTATAGGTTATCTATCTGGAAACACCATATATTTT. The V and J genes are TRBV19 and TRBJ1-3; D is ambiguous. V was trimmed by 1 base and J by 1 base, leaving 8 bases between them. CDR3 length: 15 residues. Looked up from germline, CDR1 is LNHDA and CDR2 is SQIVND (reference sequence).